Listed here is a single T cell receptor beta chain. Which antigen it targets is not known. Nothing much larger sits one base from this clone, and base qualities are not available. The data are from a study of vaccination and CD4 T cells after COVID-19 (dated by TCRdb to between 2020 and 2023). About the study as a whole: SARS-CoV-2 positivity had been established in the convalescent patients by nasal swab PCR, and mild disease was recorded in some 10 of these patients and severe disease in one. Post-vaccine blood samples were collected a median of approximately 68 days after the second vaccine dose, ranging from roughly 13 to 250 days. Overlapping spike peptide pools from SARS-CoV-2 and from the common cold coronaviruses HCoV-NL63, HCoV-OC43 and HCoV-229E were used as culture stimuli. Two doses of either the Pfizer-BioNTech BNT162b2 vaccine (n=8) or the Moderna mRNA-1273 vaccine (n=2) were administered to participants. In the convalescent cohort there were six males and four females, among whom were two Hispanic individuals, seven Caucasians, two Asians and one multiracial person. As controls, cultures received a CEFX viral epitope pool (the positive control), an HIV-1 Nef peptide pool (the negative control), or no peptide at all. Post-COVID blood samples from convalescent patients were collected a median of about 100 days after diagnosis, with a range of 35 to 161 days. The spike-specific CD4+ TCR repertoire was compared before and after mRNA vaccination in over nine COVID-19 convalescent patients and several infection-naive healthy vaccine recipients. Overall results and qualifications from the work: Nearly all vaccine-specific clones in convalescent patients (304 of 307) were mono-reactive for SARS-CoV-2 spike rather than cross-reactive with common cold coronaviruses. The number of convalescent patients in the study was relatively small, and the study did not examine early timepoints following natural infection. Among convalescent patients, a median about 86% of the SARS-CoV-2-reactive clones seen after vaccination appeared only after vaccination, which suggests priming specific to the vaccine. An increase in the median number of SARS-CoV-2-reactive clonotypes from 21 after infection to 35 to 40 after vaccination was observed, but the change was not found to be significant.

The CDR3 contains 16 residues, cysteine and phenylalanine counted. Just CDR3 DNA is preserved here, 48 bases in frame from base 1. The germline V gene supplies CDR1 WSHSY and CDR2 SAAADI. Trimmed from V: 1 base; trimmed from J: 4 bases; junction bases lacking a gene match: 9. The sample's treatment or condition label, in plain terms: approximately 9-day PBMC culture with coronavirus spike peptide pools or control peptides (ViraFEST assay). The ViraFEST assay, used in the study, expanded antigen-specific T cells with peptide pools and then identified the expanded clonotypes through TCR sequencing. The convalescent patients' positive SARS-CoV-2 PCR tests fell between March and December 2020, which was before the Alpha, Beta and Delta variants emerged in the United States. Some 2 million PBMCs per well were cultured in IMDM with roughly 5.5% human AB serum and approximately 10 IU/ml IL-2, plus 10 ug/ml peptide pools. Half of the culture medium was replaced with fresh IL-2-containing medium on days 3 and 7. CD4+ T cells were isolated after less than twelve days of culture through negative selection using the EasySep CD4+ T cell isolation kit. Ficoll-Paque Plus gradient centrifugation was used to isolate PBMCs from whole blood, and the isolated PBMCs were then either used fresh or cryopreserved at -140C. Each culture condition was generally run in triplicate wells.

The library came from PCR. TCR sequencing of DNA from cultured CD4+ T cells used the Oncomine TCR Beta short-read assay at the Johns Hopkins FTIC core. The QIAamp micro DNA kit was used to extract genomic DNA from the cultured CD4+ T cells. Oncomine TCR Beta libraries from cultured CD4+ T cells were pooled using unique dual indexes and sequenced on an Illumina iSeq 100. In the authors' own workflow: Non-productive sequences were removed, and CDR3s that did not start with C, did not end with F or W, or were shorter than 7 amino acids were discarded. The MANAFEST web application identified antigen-specific clonotypes by comparing peptide-stimulated wells against reference wells and other culture wells. An FDR below 0.05, an odds ratio above 5, and a productive frequency above 0.1% in at least two of three replicate wells were required for clones to be considered positive. A clonotype was classed as cross-reactive if the clonotype showed significant expansion both in SARS-CoV-2 spike wells and in at least one common cold coronavirus spike condition. Using R version 3.6.1, CDR3 homology was evaluated through Levenshtein distances (stringdist) along with unrooted phylogenetic trees (ape). TCRdb itself trimmed the public reads at Q25 with fastp, ran MiXCR and retained productive beta chains. Rows are combined by CDR3 protein, so each entry shows the most common genes and DNA. The V and J calls, along with clone size, are taken from TCRdb and not from the paper's own processing. This sample has around 13,000 distinct CDR3 sequences in its table, and roughly 44% of those were observed once. Roughly a quarter of the sample rests with the top ten.

Material for sequencing was CD4+ T cells from blood, cultured in vitro. The chain is assembled from TRBV10-2 and TRBJ2-7; 8 nucleotides in the junction match TRBD1. The receptor was derived from a human donor who had recovered from COVID-19. The DNA is TGCGCCAGCAGTGAGTTCCCCGGGACAGGCCCTTACGAGCAGTACTTC. This is translated as CASSEFPGTGPYEQYF.